This entry features one T cell receptor beta chain sequence. The antigen is undetermined. Libraries were prepared by immunoSEQ multiplex PCR; TCRdb keeps only in-frame clonotypes and omits some of them. The sample lists about 83,000 clones, approximately 89% occurring once. The sample belongs to a study of T cell responses to AZD1222 COVID-19 vaccine. General study findings and limits: Following two doses of AZD1222, Spike-specific TCR breadth and depth rose. Just a handful of AZD1222 recipients tested seropositive at baseline.

Losses at the gene ends were 3 bases for V and 3 bases for J; bases not matched to a gene: 5. Germline V gives CDR1 MDHEN, CDR2 SYDVKM. The CDR3 length is 15 residues. The TCR sequence derives from an adult who received the AZD1222 COVID-19 vaccine. Sample: peripheral blood, taken 28 days after the second AZD1222 dose. The chain employs TRBV28 and TRBJ2-5; TRBD2 aligns across 9 bases. CDR3 residues: CASSFSGRIEETQYF. CDR3 nucleotide sequence: TGTGCCAGCAGTTTTAGCGGGAGAATAGAAGAGACCCAGTACTTC.